This TCR beta chain was profiled in a study of shared clonotypes between healthy human individuals. CDR3 size: 14 residues. Per the germline V gene, CDR1 is SGHAT and CDR2 is FQNNGV. V was clipped by 1 base and J by 4 bases, with 9 bases between them. Each subset's genomic DNA was split evenly across several immunoSEQ plates. Sequenced by immunoSEQ multiplex PCR; TCRdb stores in-frame clones only, minus some. The repertoire has hundreds of thousands of clones, 85% to 95% of them found once; the top ten carry 0.11%. Naive CD8 cells lacked CD45RO and underwent positive selection for CCR7, leaving out terminally differentiated effector memory CD45RA+ cells. Donors had no recently reported acute infections or vaccinations and were HIV-negative. Within Nashville, Tennessee resided all donors, each a Caucasian adult.

V gene TRBV11-2 combines with J gene TRBJ2-3, with D hard to call. The origin of this receptor is a woman aged 25 to 39 in good health. Sequenced sample: naive CD8+ T cells sorted from blood. The CDR3 bases are TGTGCCAGCAGCTTAGGTGGCGTGTCAGATACGCAGTATTTT. It codes for CASSLGGVSDTQYF.